Here is one T cell receptor beta chain with its context. The table came from immunoSEQ multiplex PCR; TCRdb's copy has only in-frame clones and leaves some out. The table lists 35,000 to 45,000 clones, approximately 85% of them singletons. This entry belongs to a study of blood T cell repertoires in COVID-19. This receptor was identified in a man aged 55 to 70 with acute or convalescent COVID-19. The sample consisted of peripheral blood.

CDR3 loop: CASSKSANTEAFF. Here the CDR3 DNA reads TGTGCCAGCAGCAAGAGCGCAAACACTGAAGCTTTCTTT. The chain has TRBV7-3 and TRBJ1-1, with D unclear. The CDR3 is 13 residues long. The germline V gene has CDR1 SGHTA and CDR2 FQGTGA. The V and J ends lost 5 bases and 2 bases respectively, with 9 bases between them.